This TCR beta chain originates from a study of regulatory T cells in long-lasting Graves disease. Germline assignment: CDR1 MDHEN and CDR2 SYDVKM. The J segment lost 3 bases and the V segment lost 6 bases, leaving 6 bases of the junction unmatched. The CDR3 sequence is 15 residues long. This sample's time point: persistent/refractory GD, antithyroid drugs over 5 years with positive TRAb. Extracted PBMC RNA gave rise to the TCR library. The patient group derived from an endocrinology department in Xi'an, China. With EDTA tubes as the receptacles, approximately 8.2 milliliters of peripheral blood were drawn. The table lists this clonotype with a few counts. Construction of TCR beta libraries relied on iRepertoire HTBI primers and on Arm-PCR targeting CDR3 regions. TCRdb recomputed calls from the multiplex PCR reads with MiXCR, one row per CDR3 protein. Altogether roughly 430,000 distinct CDR3 sequences are present, approximately 22% being singletons, with the ten largest covering roughly an eighth.

The sample consisted of peripheral blood mononuclear cells (PBMCs), taken when the disease was refractory, from a patient treated with antithyroid drugs. The chain uses TRBV28 and TRBJ2-1; 9 bases agree with TRBD2. The source of this sequence is a female donor with Graves disease. This CDR3 is CASRRLADNYNEQFF. DNA for the CDR3: TGTGCCAGCAGGCGACTAGCGGATAACTACAATGAGCAGTTCTTC.